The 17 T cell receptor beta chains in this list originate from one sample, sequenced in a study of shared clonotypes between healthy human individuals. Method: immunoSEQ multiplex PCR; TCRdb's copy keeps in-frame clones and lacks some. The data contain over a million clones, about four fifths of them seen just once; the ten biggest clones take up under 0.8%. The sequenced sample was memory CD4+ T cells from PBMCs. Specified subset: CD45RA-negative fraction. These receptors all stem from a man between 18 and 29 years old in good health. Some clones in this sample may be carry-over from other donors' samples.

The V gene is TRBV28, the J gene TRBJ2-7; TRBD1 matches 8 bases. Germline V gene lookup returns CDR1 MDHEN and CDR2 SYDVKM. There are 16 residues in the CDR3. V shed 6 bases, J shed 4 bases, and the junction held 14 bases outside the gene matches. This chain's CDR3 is CASSHSGTGALYEQYF. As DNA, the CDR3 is TGTGCCAGCAGCCACTCCGGGACAGGAGCACTTTACGAGCAGTACTTC. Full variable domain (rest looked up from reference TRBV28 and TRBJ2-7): DVKVTQSSRYLVKRTGEKVFLECVQDMDHENMFWYRQDPGLGLRLIYFSYDVKMKEKGDIPEGYSVSREKKERFSLILESASTNQTSMYLCASSHSGTGALYEQYFGPGTRLTVT.

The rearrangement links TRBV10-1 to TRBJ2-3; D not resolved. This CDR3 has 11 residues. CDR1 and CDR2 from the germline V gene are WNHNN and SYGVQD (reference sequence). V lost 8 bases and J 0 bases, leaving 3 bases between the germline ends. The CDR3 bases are TGCGCCAGCCCAAGCACAGATACGCAGTATTTT. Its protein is CASPSTDTQYF.

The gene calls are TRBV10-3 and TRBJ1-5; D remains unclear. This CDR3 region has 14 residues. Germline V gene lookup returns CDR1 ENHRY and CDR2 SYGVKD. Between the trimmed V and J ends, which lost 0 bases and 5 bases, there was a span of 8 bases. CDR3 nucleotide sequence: TGTGCCATCAGTGAGTCGGGCGGTCATCAGCCCCAGCATTTT. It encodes CAISESGGHQPQHF.

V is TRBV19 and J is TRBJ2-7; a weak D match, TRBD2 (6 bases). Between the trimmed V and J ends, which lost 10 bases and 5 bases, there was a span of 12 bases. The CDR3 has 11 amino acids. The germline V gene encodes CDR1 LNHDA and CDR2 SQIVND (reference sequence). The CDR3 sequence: CATTREDEQYF. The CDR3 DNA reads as TGTGCCACCACAAGGGAGGACGAGCAGTACTTC.

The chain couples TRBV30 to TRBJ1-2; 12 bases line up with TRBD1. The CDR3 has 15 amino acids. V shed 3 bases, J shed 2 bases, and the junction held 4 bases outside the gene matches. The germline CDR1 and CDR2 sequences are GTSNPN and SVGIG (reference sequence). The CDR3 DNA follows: TGTGCCTGGAGCTTCGGGACAGGGGGCAACTATGGCTACACCTTC. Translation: CAWSFGTGGNYGYTF. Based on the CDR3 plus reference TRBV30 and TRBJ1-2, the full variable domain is SQTIHQWPATLVQPVGSPLSLECTVEGTSNPNLYWYRQAAGRGLQLLFYSVGIGQISSEVPQNLSASRPQDRQFILSSKKLLLSDSGFYLCAWSFGTGGNYGYTFGSGTRLTVV.

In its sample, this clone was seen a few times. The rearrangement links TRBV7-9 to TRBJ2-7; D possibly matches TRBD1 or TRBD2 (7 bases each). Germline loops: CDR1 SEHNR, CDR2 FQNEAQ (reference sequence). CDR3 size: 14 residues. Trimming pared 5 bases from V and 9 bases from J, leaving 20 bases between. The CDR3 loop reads CASSPGGAPNVQYF. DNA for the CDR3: TGTGCCAGCAGCCCAGGGGGGGCCCCTAACGTGCAGTACTTC.

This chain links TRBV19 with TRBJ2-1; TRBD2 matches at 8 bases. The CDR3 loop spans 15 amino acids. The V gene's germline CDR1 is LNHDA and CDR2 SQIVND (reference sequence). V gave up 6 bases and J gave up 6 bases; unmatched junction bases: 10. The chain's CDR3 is CASSGRLARFNEQFF. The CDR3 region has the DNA TGTGCCAGTAGCGGTCGACTAGCGCGCTTCAATGAGCAGTTCTTC. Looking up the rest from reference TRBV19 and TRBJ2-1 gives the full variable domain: DGGITQSPKYLFRKEGQNVTLSCEQNLNHDAMYWYRQDPGQGLRLIYYSQIVNDFQKGDIAEGYSVSREKKESFPLTVTSAQKNPTAFYLCASSGRLARFNEQFFGPGTRLTVL.

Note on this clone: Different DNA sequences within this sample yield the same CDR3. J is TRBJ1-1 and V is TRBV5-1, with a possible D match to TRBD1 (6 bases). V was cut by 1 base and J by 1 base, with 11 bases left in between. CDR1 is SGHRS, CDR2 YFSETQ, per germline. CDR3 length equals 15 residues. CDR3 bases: TGCGCCAGCAGCTTGAATGGGGGCCCGAACACTGAAGCTTTCTTT. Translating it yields CASSLNGGPNTEAFF. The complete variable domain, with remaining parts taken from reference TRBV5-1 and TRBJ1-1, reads KAGVTQTPRYLIKTRGQQVTLSCSPISGHRSVSWYQQTPGQGLQFLFEYFSETQRNKGNFPGRFSGRQFSNSRSEMNVSTLELGDSALYLCASSLNGGPNTEAFFGQGTRLTVV.

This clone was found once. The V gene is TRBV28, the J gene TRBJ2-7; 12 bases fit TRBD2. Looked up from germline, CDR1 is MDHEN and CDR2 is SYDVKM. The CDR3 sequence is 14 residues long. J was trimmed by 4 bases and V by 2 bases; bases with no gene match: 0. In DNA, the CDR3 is TGTGCCAGCAGTTTAACTAGCGGGAGGTACGAGCAGTACTTC. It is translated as CASSLTSGRYEQYF.

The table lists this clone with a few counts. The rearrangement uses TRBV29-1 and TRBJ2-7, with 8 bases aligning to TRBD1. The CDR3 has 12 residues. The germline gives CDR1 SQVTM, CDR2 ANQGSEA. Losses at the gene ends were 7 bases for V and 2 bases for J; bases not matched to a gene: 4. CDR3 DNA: TGCAGCGCCAGGACAGGGACCTACGAGCAGTACTTC. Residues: CSARTGTYEQYF.

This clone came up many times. CDR3 in amino acids: CASSSRIASTDTQYF. For the CDR3, the DNA is TGTGCCAGCTCATCTCGAATAGCTAGCACAGATACGCAGTATTTT. This rearrangement joins TRBV18 to TRBJ2-3; D remains unclear. Germline V CDR1 and CDR2: KGHSH, LQKENI. The V end was cut by 5 bases, the J end by 0 bases, with 12 bases between. The CDR3 runs 15 residues.

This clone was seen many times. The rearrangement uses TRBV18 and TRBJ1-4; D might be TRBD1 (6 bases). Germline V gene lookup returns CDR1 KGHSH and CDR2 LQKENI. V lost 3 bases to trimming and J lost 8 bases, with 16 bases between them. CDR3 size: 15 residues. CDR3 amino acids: CASSPQKGDQEKLFF. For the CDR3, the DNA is TGTGCCAGCTCACCTCAGAAGGGGGATCAGGAAAAACTGTTTTTT.

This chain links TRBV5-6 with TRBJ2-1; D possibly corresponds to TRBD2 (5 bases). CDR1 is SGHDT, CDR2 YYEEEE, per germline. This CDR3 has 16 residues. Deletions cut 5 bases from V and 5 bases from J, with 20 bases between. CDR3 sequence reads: CASSGAGKAKNNEQFF. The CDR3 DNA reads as TGTGCCAGCAGTGGTGCCGGGAAGGCAAAAAACAATGAGCAGTTCTTC.

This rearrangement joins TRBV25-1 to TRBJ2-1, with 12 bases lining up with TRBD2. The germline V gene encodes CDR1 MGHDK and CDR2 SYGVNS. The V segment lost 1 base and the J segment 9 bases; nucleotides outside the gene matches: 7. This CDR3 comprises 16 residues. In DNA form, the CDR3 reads TGTGCCAGCAGTGAATCCCAGACTAGCGGGAGTGGTGAGCAGTTCTTC. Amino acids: CASSESQTSGSGEQFF.

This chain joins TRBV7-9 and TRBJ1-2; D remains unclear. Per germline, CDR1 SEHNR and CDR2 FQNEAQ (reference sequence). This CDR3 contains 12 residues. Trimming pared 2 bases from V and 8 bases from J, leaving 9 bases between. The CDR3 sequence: CASSLFVGGYTF. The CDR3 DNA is TGTGCCAGCAGCTTATTCGTGGGGGGCTACACCTTC.

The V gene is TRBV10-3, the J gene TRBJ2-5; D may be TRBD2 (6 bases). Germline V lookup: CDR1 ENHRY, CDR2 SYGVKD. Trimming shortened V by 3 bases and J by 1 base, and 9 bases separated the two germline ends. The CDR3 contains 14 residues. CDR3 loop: CAISDTRGQETQYF. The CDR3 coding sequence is TGTGCCATCAGTGATACGCGGGGCCAAGAGACCCAGTACTTC.

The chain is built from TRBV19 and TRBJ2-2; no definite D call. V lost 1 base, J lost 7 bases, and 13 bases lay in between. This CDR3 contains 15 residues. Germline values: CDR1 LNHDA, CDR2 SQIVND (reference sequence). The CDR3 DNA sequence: TGTGCCAGTAGTATAGGCCTCCCGGCCGGCGGGGAGCTGTTTTTT. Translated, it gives CASSIGLPAGGELFF.